These 19 T cell receptor beta chains share one sample of origin, sequenced in a study of blood T cell repertoires in COVID-19. Using immunoSEQ multiplex PCR, the repertoire was profiled, and TCRdb retains in-frame clones only, with some absent. The sample lists roughly 340,000 clones, roughly 86% occurring once. The sequencing input was PBMCs or T cells enriched from blood (not recorded which). The receptors shown here come from a man in his forties in a cohort exposed to, infected with or recovered from COVID-19 (not recorded which).

The chain is built from TRBV10-2 and TRBJ2-1; TRBD2 matches at 12 bases. The CDR3 runs to 16 residues. Unmatched junction bases numbered 9, after V lost 3 bases and J lost 9 bases. The germline CDR1 and CDR2 sequences are WSHSY and SAAADI. The CDR3 reads CASSDPTSGSVGEQFF. In DNA, the CDR3 is TGCGCCAGCAGTGACCCGACTAGCGGGAGTGTGGGTGAGCAGTTCTTC.

The chain links TRBV19 to TRBJ1-2; D might be TRBD1 (6 bases). The CDR3 is made up of 16 amino acids. Germline CDR1 LNHDA, CDR2 SQIVND (reference sequence). With 7 bases removed from V and 1 base from J, the gap between germline ends came to 19 bases. The CDR3 reads CASIPTGAWINYGYTF. The CDR3 nucleotides are TGTGCCAGTATTCCGACAGGCGCCTGGATTAACTATGGCTACACCTTC.

In nucleotides, the CDR3 is TGTGCCAGCTCATTTAGCGAGGGATCCACAGATACGCAGTATTTT. It specifies CASSFSEGSTDTQYF. This chain uses TRBV18 with TRBJ2-3; D might be TRBD2 (5 bases). The CDR3 length is 15 residues. The V end was cut by 5 bases, the J end by 2 bases, with 14 bases between. CDR1 is KGHSH and CDR2 is LQKENI in the germline V gene. Full variable domain (outside the CDR3, taken from reference TRBV18 and TRBJ2-3): NAGVMQNPRHLVRRRGQEARLRCSPMKGHSHVYWYRQLPEEGLKFMVYLQKENIIDESGMPKERFSAEFPKEGPSILRIQQVVRGDSAAYFCASSFSEGSTDTQYFGPGTRLTVL.

The chain has TRBV4-1 and TRBJ2-7, with TRBD1 identical over 7 bases. Germline trimming cut 3 bases from V and 8 bases from J; bases unmatched to any gene: 13. The CDR3 runs 15 residues. The germline V gene encodes CDR1 MGHRA and CDR2 YSYEKL. The CDR3 DNA reads TGCGCCAGCAGCCATCACGGACAGGTAGCGAAGAAGCAGTACTTC. Protein sequence: CASSHHGQVAKKQYF.

This clone was detected only a few times. The gene calls are TRBV6-2 or TRBV6-3 and TRBJ2-7; D might be TRBD2 (5 bases). In germline, CDR1 is MNHEY, CDR2 SVGEGT. The ends were cut back, 0 bases at V and 2 bases at J, with 20 bases in the middle. The CDR3 extends over 18 amino acids. This chain's CDR3 is CASSYSISGGRKAYEQYF. The DNA for the CDR3 is TGTGCCAGCAGTTACTCGATCTCGGGCGGGCGAAAGGCCTACGAGCAGTACTTC.

V and J are TRBV9 and TRBJ2-5; 7 nucleotides match TRBD2. With 0 bases clipped from V and 5 bases from J, the junction kept 7 bases outside the gene matches. CDR3 length equals 15 residues. Germline-derived CDR1 and CDR2 are SGDLS and YYNGEE. The CDR3 region is CASSVEGGLRETQYF. CDR3 in DNA: TGTGCCAGCAGCGTAGAGGGAGGGCTCCGGGAGACCCAGTACTTC.

The genes are TRBV28 and TRBJ2-5, with a tentative D call TRBD1 (6 bases). The CDR3 spans 13 residues. Trimming shortened V by 10 bases and J by 6 bases, and 18 bases separated the two germline ends. Germline V gene lookup returns CDR1 MDHEN and CDR2 SYDVKM. CDR3 DNA: TGTGCCATCGGCCAACAGGGAACGCAGACCCAGTACTTC. Translating gives CAIGQQGTQTQYF.

The chain employs TRBV11-2 and TRBJ2-1; perhaps TRBD2 as D (5 bases). CDR3 length: 14 residues. V lost 1 base, J lost 6 bases, and 10 bases lay in between. From germline, CDR1 is SGHAT and CDR2 FQNNGV. The CDR3 is CASSLAGTRNEQFF. The CDR3 region has the DNA TGTGCCAGCAGCTTAGCGGGAACCCGCAATGAGCAGTTCTTC.

The V gene is TRBV30, the J gene TRBJ1-6; perhaps TRBD1 as D (6 bases). V was pared by 7 bases and J by 0 bases, with 19 bases between. Germline values: CDR1 GTSNPN, CDR2 SVGIG (reference sequence). The length of the CDR3 is 17 residues. This chain's CDR3 is CASRKRQASSYNSPLHF. The CDR3 bases are TGTGCCTCCCGGAAAAGACAGGCGAGCTCCTATAATTCACCCCTCCACTTT.

This sequence joins TRBV29-1 and TRBJ1-3; TRBD1 matches at 7 bases. Unmatched junction bases numbered 3, after V lost 4 bases and J lost 0 bases. CDR1 is SQVTM and CDR2 is ANQGSEA in the germline V gene. The CDR3 runs to 14 residues. The CDR3 DNA is TGCAGCGTTGCGACAGGGTTCTCTGGAAACACCATATATTTT. Residues: CSVATGFSGNTIYF.

This chain uses TRBV5-1 with TRBJ2-1, with 9 bases matching TRBD1. The CDR3 is 15 amino acids. Germline V gives CDR1 SGHRS, CDR2 YFSETQ. Unmatched junction bases numbered 5, after V lost 2 bases and J lost 5 bases. The CDR3 loop is CASSFRDRENNEQFF. In nucleotides, the CDR3 is TGCGCCAGCAGCTTCCGGGACAGGGAAAACAATGAGCAGTTCTTC.

The V call is TRBV7-2, the J call TRBJ1-5; D is ambiguous. CDR3 length equals 13 residues. CDR1 is SGHTA and CDR2 is FQGNSA in the germline V gene. Trimming removed 3 bases from V and 4 bases from J, with 7 bases in between. The CDR3 coding sequence is TGTGCCAGCAGCTTTAGTCAAAATCAGCCCCAGCATTTT. Amino acids: CASSFSQNQPQHF.

The rearrangement uses TRBV2 and TRBJ2-5; 7 bases are a match to TRBD1. Germline V gives CDR1 SNHLY, CDR2 FYNNEI. Trimming at V came to 3 bases and at J to 2 bases, leaving 6 bases not matched to a gene. The CDR3 runs 15 residues. This chain's CDR3 is CASSDDREGQETQYF. The CDR3 bases are TGTGCCAGCAGTGACGACAGGGAAGGTCAAGAGACCCAGTACTTC.

The CDR3 sequence: CASSWGIQGGLSNQPQHF. CDR3 coding DNA: TGTGCCAGCAGTTGGGGAATACAGGGGGGACTAAGCAATCAGCCCCAGCATTTT. V usage is TRBV28 and J usage is TRBJ1-5, with TRBD1 matching 8 bases. Germline V CDR1 and CDR2: MDHEN, SYDVKM. This CDR3 has 18 residues. V dropped 4 bases and J dropped 1; count of bases not matched to a gene: 12.

This clone appeared once. The rearrangement uses TRBV5-4 and TRBJ2-2, with TRBD2 matching over 8 bases. This CDR3 contains 17 residues. In germline, CDR1 is SGHNT, CDR2 YYREEE (reference sequence). Unmatched junction bases numbered 12, after V lost 6 bases and J lost 2 bases. The CDR3 nucleotides read TGTGCCAGCAAATCTACCGGGGGGGGCCCTAACACCGGGGAGCTGTTTTTT. It is translated as CASKSTGGGPNTGELFF.

V gene TRBV3-1 (or the pseudogene TRBV3-2) combines with J gene TRBJ1-4; D is unclear. This CDR3 contains 13 residues. The V gene's germline CDR1 is LGHDT and CDR2 YNNKEL (reference sequence). Trimming left V 4 bases short and J 6 bases short, with 9 bases between. CDR3: CASSPHIDEKLFF. CDR3 bases: TGTGCCAGCAGCCCACACATCGATGAAAAACTGTTTTTT.

This clone came up once. The chain uses TRBV3-1 (or the pseudogene TRBV3-2) and TRBJ1-1; unclear D gene. The CDR3 covers 15 residues. The germline V and J ends were trimmed by 0 bases and 1 base, with 9 bases remaining between them. Germline lookup yields CDR1 LGHDT and CDR2 YNNKEL (reference sequence). The CDR3 coding sequence is TGTGCCAGCAGCCAAGATGAAATGCGGAACACTGAAGCTTTCTTT. It codes for CASSQDEMRNTEAFF.

This sequence joins TRBV11-3 and TRBJ2-1; 11 bases align to TRBD2. The CDR3 covers 15 residues. Germline CDR1 is SGHNT and CDR2 is YENEEA. The J segment lost 7 bases and the V segment lost 5 bases, leaving 7 bases of the junction unmatched. The CDR3, as DNA: TGTGCCAGCAGCGAACATAGCGGGGGGGTGAATGAGCAGTTCTTC. Its translation is CASSEHSGGVNEQFF. The whole variable domain, remainder taken from reference TRBV11-3 and TRBJ2-1, is EAGVVQSPRYKIIEKKQPVAFWCNPISGHNTLYWYLQNLGQGPELLIRYENEEAVDDSQLPKDRFSAERLKGVDSTLKIQPAELGDSAVYLCASSEHSGGVNEQFFGPGTRLTVL.

This rearrangement joins TRBV28 to TRBJ1-2; D is ambiguous. The CDR3 has 15 amino acids. CDR1 and CDR2 from the germline V gene are MDHEN and SYDVKM. V lost 8 bases to trimming and J lost 8 bases, with 24 bases between them. Here the CDR3 DNA reads TGTGCCAGCGGACTCAACCGGGCTACGAAGTCGGGCTACACCTTC. As protein: CASGLNRATKSGYTF.